This entry concerns a single T cell receptor (beta chain). As yet, its antigen is unknown. This record comes from a study of siplizumab effects on memory and regulatory T cells. Per individual sample, about 97,000 TCR templates were assayed. Data came from immunoSEQ multiplex PCR; TCRdb stores just in-frame clones and leaves some out. The table has fewer than 120,000 clones, around 90% seen once. Study-wide results and limits: The naive T cell population seemed more diverse than memory cells and seemed a major contributor to the alloresponse. Proliferating Tregs taken from siplizumab cultures were not shown to have a confirmed suppressive function. The study found that mappable alloreactive CD4+ clones averaged about 70% Treg-derived with siplizumab and 25% to 30% in controls.

The CDR3 loop spans 16 amino acids. Germline-derived CDR1 and CDR2 are MNHEY and SVGAGI. Trimming shortened V by 2 bases and J by 1 base, and 15 bases separated the two germline ends. The sample consisted of CD4+ T cells sorted from blood. The J gene is TRBJ2-7, the V gene TRBV6-5; tentative D call: TRBD2 (5 bases). The receptor was derived from a human donor in good health. The CDR3 sequence: CASSYVRTSPSYEQYF. The CDR3 DNA follows: TGTGCCAGCAGTTACGTCCGGACTTCCCCTTCCTACGAGCAGTACTTC.